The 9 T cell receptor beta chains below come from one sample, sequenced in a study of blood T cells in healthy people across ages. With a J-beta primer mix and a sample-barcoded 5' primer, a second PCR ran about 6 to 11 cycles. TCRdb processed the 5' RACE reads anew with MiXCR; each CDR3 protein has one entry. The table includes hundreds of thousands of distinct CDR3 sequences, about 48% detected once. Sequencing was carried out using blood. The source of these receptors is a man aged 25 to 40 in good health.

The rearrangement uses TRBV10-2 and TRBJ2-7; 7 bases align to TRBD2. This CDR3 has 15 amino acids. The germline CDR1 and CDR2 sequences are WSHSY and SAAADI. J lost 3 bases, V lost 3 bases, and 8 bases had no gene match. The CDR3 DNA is TGCGCCAGCAGTGACTCACTGGGCGGGGGCTACGAGCAGTACTTC. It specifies CASSDSLGGGYEQYF.

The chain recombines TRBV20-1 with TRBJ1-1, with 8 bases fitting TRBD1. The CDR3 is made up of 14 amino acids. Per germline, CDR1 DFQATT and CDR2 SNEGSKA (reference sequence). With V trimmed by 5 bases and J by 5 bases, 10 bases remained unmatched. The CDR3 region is CSAGDRTARTEAFF. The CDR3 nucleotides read TGCAGTGCTGGGGACAGGACGGCTAGGACTGAAGCTTTCTTT.

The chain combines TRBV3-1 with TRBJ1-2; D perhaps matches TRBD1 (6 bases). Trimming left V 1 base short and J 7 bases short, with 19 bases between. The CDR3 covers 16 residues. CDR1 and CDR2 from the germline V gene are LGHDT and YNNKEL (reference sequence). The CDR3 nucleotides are TGTGCCAGCAGCCAAGGGGGGGCGGATGTTTTAAGTGGCTACACCTTC. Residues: CASSQGGADVLSGYTF.

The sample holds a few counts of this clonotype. The CDR3 DNA reads TGTGCCAGCAAATACCGGGACAGGGTCAATGAGCAGTTCTTC. This sequence encodes CASKYRDRVNEQFF. This chain connects TRBV6-2 or TRBV6-3 to TRBJ2-1, with TRBD1 matching over 9 bases. The J segment lost 6 bases and the V segment lost 7 bases, leaving 7 bases of the junction unmatched. This CDR3 contains 14 residues. CDR1 and CDR2 from the germline V gene are MNHEY and SVGEGT.

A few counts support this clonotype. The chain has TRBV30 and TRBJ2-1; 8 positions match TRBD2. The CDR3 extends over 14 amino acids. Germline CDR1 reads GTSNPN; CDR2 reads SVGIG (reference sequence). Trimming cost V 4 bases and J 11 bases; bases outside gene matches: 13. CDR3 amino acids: CAWTSGRGGQKQFF. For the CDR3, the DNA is TGTGCCTGGACCTCTGGACGGGGGGGCCAAAAGCAGTTCTTC. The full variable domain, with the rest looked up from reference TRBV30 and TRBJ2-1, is SQTIHQWPATLVQPVGSPLSLECTVEGTSNPNLYWYRQAAGRGLQLLFYSVGIGQISSEVPQNLSASRPQDRQFILSSKKLLLSDSGFYLCAWTSGRGGQKQFFGPGTRLTVL.

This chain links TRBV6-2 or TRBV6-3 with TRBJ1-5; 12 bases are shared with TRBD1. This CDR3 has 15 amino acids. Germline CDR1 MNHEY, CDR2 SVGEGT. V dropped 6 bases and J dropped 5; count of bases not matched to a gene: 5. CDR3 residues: CASSPGTGGHQPQHF. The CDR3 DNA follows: TGTGCCAGCAGCCCCGGGACAGGGGGCCATCAGCCCCAGCATTTT.

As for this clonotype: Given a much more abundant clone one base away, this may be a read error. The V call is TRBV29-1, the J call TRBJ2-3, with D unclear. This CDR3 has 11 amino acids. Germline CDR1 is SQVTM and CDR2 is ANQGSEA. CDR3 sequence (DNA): TGCAGCGCTGAAGAAACCAGTACGCAGTATTTT. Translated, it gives CSAEETSTQYF.

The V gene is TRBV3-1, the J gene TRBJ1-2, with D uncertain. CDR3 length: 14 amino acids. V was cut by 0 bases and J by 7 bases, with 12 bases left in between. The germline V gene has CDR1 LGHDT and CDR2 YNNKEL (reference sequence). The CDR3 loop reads CASSQDGSYGGYTF. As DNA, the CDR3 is TGTGCCAGCAGCCAAGATGGCTCGTACGGTGGCTACACCTTC.

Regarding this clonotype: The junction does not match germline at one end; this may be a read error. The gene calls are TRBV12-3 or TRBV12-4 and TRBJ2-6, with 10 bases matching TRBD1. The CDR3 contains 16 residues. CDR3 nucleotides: TGTGCCAGCAGCCGACAGGGGGCCTCTGAGGCCAACGCCCTGACTTTC. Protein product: CASSRQGASEANALTF.